The next 29 T cell receptor beta chains were all read from a single sample in a study of CD8+ T cells in alopecia areata. Indicated treatment: oral pan-JAK inhibitor, 5-10 mg twice daily. Sequencing templates came from extracted RNA that was reverse transcribed into cDNA. The data were produced by immunoSEQ multiplex PCR, yet TCRdb's version contains in-frame clones alone and is incomplete. In the table there are 100,000 to 150,000 clones, approximately 59% of which are singletons. Material: CD8+ T cells sorted from blood, obtained at week 4, from a patient treated with tofacitinib. The receptors shown here come from a human donor with alopecia areata.

The J gene is TRBJ2-7, the V gene TRBV5-1, with D unresolved. This CDR3 is built from 15 residues. Germline assignment: CDR1 SGHRS and CDR2 YFSETQ. V was pared by 4 bases and J by 2 bases, with 16 bases between. The CDR3 sequence: CASSPLDESTYEQYF. DNA for the CDR3: TGCGCCAGCAGCCCGCTGGACGAGTCCACCTACGAGCAGTACTTC.

The chain combines TRBV6-1 with TRBJ2-1, with 8 positions matching TRBD1. V lost 2 bases and J lost 6; bases outside the gene matches: 9. The CDR3 consists of 16 residues. Germline values: CDR1 MNHNS, CDR2 SASEGT. The CDR3 spells CASSESTGTGANEQFF. In DNA, the CDR3 is TGTGCCAGCAGTGAATCGACCGGGACAGGCGCCAATGAGCAGTTCTTC.

V and J are TRBV13 and TRBJ2-7, with 10 bases that match TRBD1. Per germline, CDR1 PRHDT and CDR2 FYEKMQ (reference sequence). The CDR3 covers 15 residues. The junction had 5 bases not matched to a gene; V was cut back by 0 bases and J by 6 bases. CDR3 amino acids: CASSLGGQGEGEQYF. The CDR3 coding sequence is TGTGCCAGCAGCTTAGGAGGACAGGGGGAGGGCGAGCAGTACTTC.

The V and J genes are TRBV13 and TRBJ2-7; 8 bases fit TRBD2. Trimming took 8 bases from V and 7 from J; bases not matched to a gene: 7. The V gene's germline CDR1 is PRHDT and CDR2 FYEKMQ (reference sequence). The CDR3 consists of 12 residues. This chain's CDR3 is CASGWTSREQYF. CDR3 in DNA: TGTGCCAGCGGATGGACTAGCCGTGAGCAGTACTTC.

This rearrangement joins TRBV7-9 to TRBJ2-7, with no clear D. There are 15 residues in the CDR3. CDR1 is SEHNR, CDR2 FQNEAQ, per germline (reference sequence). V dropped 6 bases and J dropped 2 bases, with 17 bases sitting between them. The CDR3 spells CASSPATQAPYEQYF. The CDR3 DNA reads TGTGCCAGCAGTCCCGCGACCCAGGCCCCCTACGAGCAGTACTTC.

This clone was recorded only once. CDR3 region: CASSSLEGAYGYTF. CDR3 DNA sequence: TGTGCCAGCAGTTCCCTGGAAGGTGCCTATGGCTACACCTTC. V usage is TRBV27 and J usage is TRBJ1-2, with D uncertain. Germline V CDR1 and CDR2: MNHEY, SMNVEV (reference sequence). Trimming removed 4 bases from V and 4 bases from J, with 13 bases in between. CDR3 length: 14 amino acids.

The chain combines TRBV7-9 with TRBJ2-7; the D is unclear. The V end was cut by 3 bases, the J end by 0 bases, with 6 bases between. CDR3 size: 13 residues. The germline gives CDR1 SEHNR, CDR2 FQNEAQ (reference sequence). The DNA of the CDR3 is TGTGCCAGCAGCTTGACGCTCTCCTACGAGCAGTACTTC. Translation gives CASSLTLSYEQYF.

The gene calls are TRBV30 and TRBJ1-2, with 7 bases aligning to TRBD1. Per germline, CDR1 GTSNPN and CDR2 SVGIG (reference sequence). The CDR3 runs 12 residues. V lost 3 bases and J lost 8; bases outside the gene matches: 6. The CDR3 sequence: CAWRWDRGGYTF. The CDR3, as DNA: TGTGCCTGGAGGTGGGACAGAGGGGGCTACACCTTC.

The chain links TRBV29-1 to TRBJ2-7, with D perhaps TRBD2 (5 bases). Germline CDR1 and CDR2: SQVTM and ANQGSEA. The CDR3 consists of 11 residues. Deletions cut 4 bases from V and 5 bases from J, with 9 bases between. CDR3 protein: CSVVVAHEQYF. The CDR3 coding sequence is TGCAGCGTTGTAGTAGCGCACGAGCAGTACTTC.

The gene calls are TRBV2 and TRBJ1-1; D is uncertain. V gave up 7 bases and J gave up 5 bases, with 23 bases separating them. Per the germline V gene, CDR1 is SNHLY and CDR2 is FYNNEI. This CDR3 is built from 16 residues. The CDR3 DNA is TGTGCCAGCACCGGAAGGACCACTGATCTTCGGACTGAAGCTTTCTTT. Encoded protein: CASTGRTTDLRTEAFF. The full variable domain, in which reference TRBV2 and TRBJ1-1 provide the parts outside the CDR3, is EPEVTQTPSHQVTQMGQEVILRCVPISNHLYFYWYRQILGQKVEFLVSFYNNEISEKSEIFDDQFSVERPDGSNFTLKIRSTKLEDSAMYFCASTGRTTDLRTEAFFGQGTRLTVV.

The chain uses TRBV30 and TRBJ2-3; TRBD2 matches at 11 bases. Germline V gene data show CDR1 as GTSNPN and CDR2 as SVGIG (reference sequence). The CDR3 length is 18 residues. V was clipped by 1 base and J by 3 bases; unmatched bases: 12. The CDR3, as DNA: TGTGCCTGGAGTGGCCTCCTATCTAGCGGGGGGATTACAGATACGCAGTATTTT. Protein: CAWSGLLSSGGITDTQYF.

The V gene is TRBV27, the J gene TRBJ2-1, with D possibly being TRBD2 (6 bases). The V and J ends lost 5 bases and 9 bases respectively, with 23 bases between them. Germline V gene data show CDR1 as MNHEY and CDR2 as SMNVEV (reference sequence). This CDR3 has 16 residues. The CDR3 DNA sequence: TGTGCCAGCAGTCCGGGGTGGGGGGAAGTGTCTGGTGAGCAGTTCTTC. Protein: CASSPGWGEVSGEQFF.

The table lists this clone with a count of one. V and J are TRBV11-2 and TRBJ1-1; D might be TRBD1 (5 bases). CDR3 length: 14 residues. Deletions cut 5 bases from V and 0 bases from J, with 10 bases between. Germline values: CDR1 SGHAT, CDR2 FQNNGV. The CDR3 region has the DNA TGTGCCAGCAGCCCAGGGCTGATGAACACTGAAGCTTTCTTT. Translation: CASSPGLMNTEAFF.

This clone turned up a few times. The genes are TRBV30 and TRBJ2-1; D gene ambiguous. This CDR3 region has 13 residues. Germline V lookup: CDR1 GTSNPN, CDR2 SVGIG (reference sequence). Trimming removed 2 bases from V and 7 bases from J, with 12 bases in between. This CDR3 reads CAWSLMGRNEQFF. As DNA, the CDR3 is TGTGCCTGGAGTTTAATGGGAAGGAATGAGCAGTTCTTC.

This chain links TRBV30 with TRBJ1-1; D unresolved. Trimming stripped 4 bases from V and 7 bases from J, with 10 bases between. The CDR3 sequence is 11 residues long. Per germline, CDR1 GTSNPN and CDR2 SVGIG (reference sequence). CDR3: CAWTPEIEAFF. As DNA, the CDR3 is TGTGCCTGGACCCCAGAAATTGAAGCTTTCTTT.

V and J are TRBV29-1 and TRBJ2-3; possible D gene TRBD1, 5 bases. The CDR3 covers 14 residues. Trimming left V 2 bases short and J 0 bases short, with 9 bases between. Germline V gene sequence: CDR1 SQVTM, CDR2 ANQGSEA. The CDR3: CSVECRDSTDTQYF. The DNA for the CDR3 is TGCAGCGTTGAATGCAGGGATAGCACAGATACGCAGTATTTT.

The chain employs TRBV27 and TRBJ2-1; D remains unclear. This CDR3 has 13 amino acids. Germline CDR1 reads MNHEY; CDR2 reads SMNVEV (reference sequence). V shed 5 bases and J shed 8 bases, with 13 bases lying between them. The CDR3 loop is CASSRSSWDEQFF. The CDR3 DNA reads TGTGCCAGCAGTCGGTCCTCCTGGGATGAGCAGTTCTTC.

The gene calls are TRBV5-1 and TRBJ2-3; D ambiguous. Per the germline V gene, CDR1 is SGHRS and CDR2 is YFSETQ. V was pared by 4 bases and J by 5 bases, with 8 bases between. This CDR3 has 12 residues. CDR3 in amino acids: CASSAIGDTQYF. CDR3 nucleotide sequence: TGCGCCAGCAGCGCTATAGGAGATACGCAGTATTTT.

The V call is TRBV30, the J call TRBJ2-7; D gene uncertain. The CDR3 is 10 residues long. The germline gives CDR1 GTSNPN, CDR2 SVGIG (reference sequence). Trimming removed 8 bases from V and 2 bases from J, with 7 bases in between. In DNA, the CDR3 is TGTGCCATAGGCCCCTACGAGCAGTACTTC. Its protein product is CAIGPYEQYF.

V gene TRBV29-1 combines with J gene TRBJ2-1; 12 bases fit TRBD2. Germline CDR1 and CDR2: SQVTM and ANQGSEA. The CDR3 is 13 residues long. DNA of the CDR3: TGCTCCCCCCGCCTAGCGGGGGGGAATGAGCAGTTCTTC. This gives the protein CSPRLAGGNEQFF.

This clone was detected a few times. The rearrangement joins TRBV28 to TRBJ1-6; maybe TRBD1 (6 bases). V dropped 5 bases and J dropped 6 bases, with 20 bases sitting between them. This CDR3 spans 17 amino acids. Germline V gives CDR1 MDHEN, CDR2 SYDVKM. The CDR3 nucleotides are TGTGCCAGCAGTCCGATCATCCAGGGGAATCCTAATTCACCCCTCCACTTT. Protein product: CASSPIIQGNPNSPLHF.

The gene calls are TRBV7-2 and TRBJ1-1; 7 bases are a match to TRBD1. V dropped 6 bases and J dropped 1; count of bases not matched to a gene: 2. Germline loops: CDR1 SGHTA, CDR2 FQGNSA. This CDR3 has 13 amino acids. CDR3 in amino acids: CASRPGGNTEAFF. CDR3 coding DNA: TGTGCCAGCAGGCCAGGGGGGAACACTGAAGCTTTCTTT.

The chain has TRBV30 and TRBJ2-3; no firm D call. Germline loops: CDR1 GTSNPN, CDR2 SVGIG (reference sequence). This CDR3 is 13 amino acids long. Trimming took off 2 bases at V and 2 bases at J, with 8 bases between the two ends. Here the CDR3 reads CAWSIGDTDTQYF. CDR3 DNA sequence: TGTGCCTGGAGTATTGGGGACACAGATACGCAGTATTTT. Full variable domain (remainder filled in from reference TRBV30 and TRBJ2-3): SQTIHQWPATLVQPVGSPLSLECTVEGTSNPNLYWYRQAAGRGLQLLFYSVGIGQISSEVPQNLSASRPQDRQFILSSKKLLLSDSGFYLCAWSIGDTDTQYFGPGTRLTVL.

The V and J genes are TRBV27 and TRBJ1-2; TRBD1 matches 9 bases. Per the germline V gene, CDR1 is MNHEY and CDR2 is SMNVEV (reference sequence). Trimming at V came to 4 bases and at J to 8 bases, leaving 14 bases not matched to a gene. There are 16 residues in the CDR3. The DNA for the CDR3 is TGTGCCAGCAGTTCCTTGTCCGGGACAGGGTCTGGCGGCTACACCTTC. Translating gives CASSSLSGTGSGGYTF.

The CDR3: CASSGALNTGELFF. In DNA form, the CDR3 reads TGTGCCAGCTCCGGGGCTCTAAACACCGGGGAGCTGTTTTTT. The V gene is TRBV27, the J gene TRBJ2-2, with D perhaps being TRBD1 or TRBD2 (5 bases each). V gave up 8 bases and J gave up 2 bases, with 12 bases separating them. This CDR3 is 14 amino acids long. CDR1 is MNHEY, CDR2 SMNVEV, per germline (reference sequence).

The chain uses TRBV27 and TRBJ2-3; 12 nucleotides agree with TRBD2. Germline V lookup: CDR1 MNHEY, CDR2 SMNVEV (reference sequence). The junction had 4 bases not matched to a gene; V was cut back by 5 bases and J by 1 base. The CDR3 sequence is 16 residues long. CDR3 protein: CASSDRTSGGTDTQYF. In DNA form, the CDR3 reads TGTGCCAGCAGTGACCGGACTAGCGGGGGCACAGATACGCAGTATTTT.

This clone has only one observation. V gene TRBV29-1 combines with J gene TRBJ2-7, with a weak D call TRBD1 (6 bases). Trimming stripped 6 bases from V and 6 bases from J, with 18 bases between. Germline V lookup: CDR1 SQVTM, CDR2 ANQGSEA. The CDR3 length is 13 residues. The CDR3 loop reads CSVYGSKGGEQYF. The CDR3 region has the DNA TGCAGCGTCTATGGATCAAAAGGGGGCGAGCAGTACTTC.

This clone showed up just once. This chain joins TRBV30 and TRBJ2-1, with a possible D match to TRBD1 (6 bases). The germline V gene has CDR1 GTSNPN and CDR2 SVGIG (reference sequence). The CDR3 loop spans 11 amino acids. The V end was cut by 5 bases, the J end by 8 bases, with 10 bases between. CDR3 in amino acids: CAWGGGHEQFF. CDR3 DNA: TGTGCCTGGGGGGGCGGACATGAGCAGTTCTTC. Full variable domain (outside the CDR3, taken from reference TRBV30 and TRBJ2-1): SQTIHQWPATLVQPVGSPLSLECTVEGTSNPNLYWYRQAAGRGLQLLFYSVGIGQISSEVPQNLSASRPQDRQFILSSKKLLLSDSGFYLCAWGGGHEQFFGPGTRLTVL.

The chain is built from TRBV7-9 and TRBJ2-1; D assignment may be TRBD1 or TRBD2 (5 bases each). CDR1 and CDR2 (germline): SEHNR, FQNEAQ (reference sequence). The CDR3 runs 15 residues. The V end was cut by 3 bases, the J end by 10 bases, with 19 bases between. The CDR3 nucleotides are TGTGCCAGCAGCTTCACGGAGGCCACCTGGGGGGAGCAGTTCTTC. Translation: CASSFTEATWGEQFF.